The 26 T cell receptor beta chains given below trace back to one sample, sequenced in a study of T cell repertoires in cytomegalovirus infection. Their antigens are not known. A single record per CDR3 protein comes from TCRdb applying MiXCR to the reads. The sample includes some 590,000 distinct CDR3 sequences, just under 40% seen only once; the top ten take around 46%. Material: cultured PBMCs, obtained from culture after CMV antigen stimulation. The receptors were sampled from a human donor in good health (CMV status not recorded). Some clones in this sample may be carry-over from other donors' samples.

The V and J genes are TRBV19 and TRBJ1-1; unclear D gene. In germline, CDR1 is LNHDA, CDR2 SQIVND (reference sequence). The CDR3 has 14 residues. Trimming took off 1 base at V and 4 bases at J, with 10 bases between the two ends. The CDR3 spells CASSIAASGTEAFF. The CDR3 nucleotides are TGTGCCAGTAGTATAGCGGCTTCGGGCACTGAAGCTTTCTTT. Variable domain in full (rest from reference TRBV19 and TRBJ1-1): DGGITQSPKYLFRKEGQNVTLSCEQNLNHDAMYWYRQDPGQGLRLIYYSQIVNDFQKGDIAEGYSVSREKKESFPLTVTSAQKNPTAFYLCASSIAASGTEAFFGQGTRLTVV.

The rearrangement uses TRBV7-6 and TRBJ2-1; 8 nucleotides match TRBD2. V was pared by 0 bases and J by 8 bases, with 24 bases of the junction left unmatched. Germline V gene sequence: CDR1 SGHVS, CDR2 FNYEAQ. This CDR3 is 21 amino acids long. This CDR3 reads CASSLALAPAGAEVGFHEQFF. The CDR3 DNA is TGTGCCAGCAGCTTAGCGTTGGCACCAGCGGGGGCCGAGGTGGGGTTTCATGAGCAGTTCTTC.

This clonotype showed up just a few times. The chain employs TRBV27 and TRBJ2-5, with 9 bases aligning to TRBD2. The CDR3 length is 15 residues. Germline CDR1 MNHEY, CDR2 SMNVEV (reference sequence). Losses at the gene ends were 2 bases for V and 5 bases for J; bases not matched to a gene: 6. The CDR3, as DNA: TGTGCCAGCAGTTTAAGCGGGGGGATTAGGGAGACCCAGTACTTC. As protein: CASSLSGGIRETQYF.

The gene calls are TRBV18 and TRBJ2-7; either TRBD1 or TRBD2 may fit D (5 bases each). Germline V gene data show CDR1 as KGHSH and CDR2 as LQKENI. The CDR3 is 14 amino acids. Deletions cut 3 bases from V and 4 bases from J, with 13 bases between. The CDR3 sequence: CASSPPGPKYEQYF. The CDR3 bases are TGTGCCAGCTCACCCCCGGGACCCAAGTACGAGCAGTACTTC.

J is TRBJ1-6 and V is TRBV7-9; D is possibly TRBD1 (5 bases). V shed 3 bases and J shed 3 bases, with 9 bases lying between them. The CDR3 length is 15 residues. Germline V CDR1 and CDR2: SEHNR, FQNEAQ (reference sequence). The DNA of the CDR3 is TGTGCCAGCAGCTTTGGACATAGCTATAATTCACCCCTCCACTTT. This encodes CASSFGHSYNSPLHF.

The rearrangement uses TRBV7-9 and TRBJ2-7; perhaps TRBD1 as D (5 bases). The V gene lost 5 bases and the J gene lost 0 bases, with 14 bases spanning the gap. CDR3 length equals 15 residues. Germline-derived CDR1 and CDR2 are SEHNR and FQNEAQ (reference sequence). This chain's CDR3 is CASSLDSKSSYEQYF. CDR3 in DNA: TGTGCCAGCAGCCTCGACAGTAAAAGCTCCTACGAGCAGTACTTC. Complete variable domain (other parts from reference TRBV7-9 and TRBJ2-7): DTGVSQNPRHKITKRGQNVTFRCDPISEHNRLYWYRQTLGQGPEFLTYFQNEAQLEKSRLLSDRFSAERPKGSFSTLEIQRTEQGDSAMYLCASSLDSKSSYEQYFGPGTRLTVT.

This clonotype was seen more than once but under ten times. The CDR3 loop reads CSARRAASTDTQYF. The CDR3 DNA is TGCAGTGCTAGAAGAGCGGCTAGCACAGATACGCAGTATTTT. V gene TRBV20-1 combines with J gene TRBJ2-3, with a weak D call TRBD2 (5 bases). V lost 2 bases and J 0 bases, leaving 9 bases between the germline ends. The CDR3 has 14 residues. The germline V gene has CDR1 DFQATT and CDR2 SNEGSKA (reference sequence).

In this sample, this clonotype turned up a few times. The chain uses TRBV11-2 and TRBJ2-2; the match to TRBD2 covers 7 bases. V was pared by 3 bases and J by 6 bases, with 10 bases of the junction left unmatched. CDR1 is SGHAT, CDR2 FQNNGV, per germline. CDR3 length: 16 amino acids. Written as DNA, the CDR3 is TGTGCCAGCAGCTTTTCTGGCGGGAGAGGCGCCGGGGAGCTGTTTTTT. It yields the protein CASSFSGGRGAGELFF.

The CDR3 reads CASSRTLMNTEAFF. In DNA form, the CDR3 reads TGTGCCAGCAGCCGGACTCTGATGAACACTGAAGCTTTCTTT. The gene calls are TRBV7-2 and TRBJ1-1; D is uncertain. Trimming stripped 5 bases from V and 0 bases from J, with 10 bases between. The CDR3 is made up of 14 amino acids. Germline V gene sequence: CDR1 SGHTA, CDR2 FQGNSA.

The V call is TRBV3-1, the J call TRBJ2-4; D possibly uses TRBD1 or TRBD2 (5 bases each). Germline loops: CDR1 LGHDT, CDR2 YNNKEL (reference sequence). CDR3 size: 15 residues. Between the trimmed V and J ends, which lost 0 bases and 7 bases, there was a span of 13 bases. The CDR3 loop reads CASSQDLIEGNIQYF. CDR3 nucleotides: TGTGCCAGCAGCCAAGATCTGATCGAGGGGAACATTCAGTACTTC.

Concerning this clonotype itself: Likely a read error: the CDR3 ends without its conserved phenylalanine or tryptophan. The chain uses TRBV28 and TRBJ1-5; 7 nucleotides align to TRBD1. CDR3 size: 15 residues. The germline gives CDR1 MDHEN, CDR2 SYDVKM. J was trimmed by 5 bases and V by 5 bases; bases with no gene match: 9. The CDR3 sequence is CASSLLDRLYQPQHC. The DNA of the CDR3 is TGTGCCAGCAGTCTCCTGGACAGGCTTTATCAGCCCCAGCATTGT.

The CDR3 nucleotides are TGTGCCAGCAGCAGAACAGGGAGTATTGCGACCCAGTACTTC. Translation gives CASSRTGSIATQYF. The chain has TRBV5-4 and TRBJ2-5, with D perhaps TRBD1 (6 bases). CDR3 length: 14 amino acids. The germline V gene has CDR1 SGHNT and CDR2 YYREEE (reference sequence). V lost 4 bases and J lost 7, with 17 bases in between.

At least ten counts were recorded for this clonotype. The chain links TRBV7-2 to TRBJ2-7; 11 bases map to TRBD2. This CDR3 comprises 14 residues. CDR1 is SGHTA and CDR2 is FQGNSA in the germline V gene. V trimming: 8 bases; J trimming: 2 bases; junction bases outside the gene matches: 5. The CDR3 spells CASAPGLAAYEQYF. The CDR3 region has the DNA TGTGCCAGCGCCCCGGGACTAGCGGCCTACGAGCAGTACTTC.

This clonotype was detected a few times. The chain uses TRBV18 and TRBJ2-1; 9 nucleotides align to TRBD1. V shed 1 base, J shed 3 bases, and the junction held 1 base outside the gene matches. The CDR3 loop spans 15 amino acids. Looked up from germline, CDR1 is KGHSH and CDR2 is LQKENI. The CDR3: CASSPQGQGYNEQFF. CDR3 sequence (DNA): TGTGCCAGCTCACCACAGGGACAGGGCTACAATGAGCAGTTCTTC.

The table lists this clonotype with many counts. The V and J genes are TRBV7-2 and TRBJ1-5; D not resolved. Germline V CDR1 and CDR2: SGHTA, FQGNSA. This CDR3 contains 17 residues. Trimming stripped 5 bases from V and 0 bases from J, with 17 bases between. This chain's CDR3 is CASSRSLNEDSNQPQHF. The CDR3 nucleotides are TGTGCCAGCAGCCGCTCGTTAAATGAAGATAGCAATCAGCCCCAGCATTTT. Based on the CDR3 plus reference TRBV7-2 and TRBJ1-5, the full variable domain is GAGVSQSPSNKVTEKGKDVELRCDPISGHTALYWYRQSLGQGLEFLIYFQGNSAPDKSGLPSDRFSAERTGGSVSTLTIQRTQQEDSAVYLCASSRSLNEDSNQPQHFGDGTRLSIL.

This clonotype was recorded a few times. The V and J genes are TRBV7-2 and TRBJ1-2; 10 nucleotides match TRBD1. Germline V gives CDR1 SGHTA, CDR2 FQGNSA. Losses at the gene ends were 6 bases for V and 8 bases for J; bases not matched to a gene: 6. The CDR3 has 13 residues. The CDR3 DNA reads TGTGCCAGCAGTCGAGACAGGGGGCAGGGCTACACCTTC. Encoded protein: CASSRDRGQGYTF.

This chain uses TRBV12-3 or TRBV12-4 with TRBJ2-7, with D perhaps assigned TRBD1 or TRBD2 (6 bases each). V lost 3 bases to trimming and J lost 1 base, with 13 bases between them. This CDR3 is built from 15 residues. The chain's CDR3 is CASSFARGASYEQYF. CDR3 bases: TGTGCCAGCAGTTTCGCGAGGGGGGCGTCCTACGAGCAGTACTTC.

The CDR3 is CASSLGTLSSEQYF. The CDR3, as DNA: TGTGCCAGCAGTTTAGGGACATTATCGTCCGAGCAGTACTTC. The V and J genes are TRBV28 and TRBJ2-7, with D possibly being TRBD1 (6 bases). Trimming took 2 bases from V and 6 from J, leaving 14 bases between them. The germline V gene has CDR1 MDHEN and CDR2 SYDVKM. The CDR3 sequence is 14 residues long.

The rearrangement links TRBV7-2 to TRBJ1-2, with TRBD1 as a possible D gene (6 bases). The germline V gene has CDR1 SGHTA and CDR2 FQGNSA. Trimming removed 5 bases from V and 5 bases from J, with 15 bases in between. CDR3 length: 14 residues. The CDR3 loop reads CASSVERRGYGYTF. For the CDR3, the DNA is TGTGCCAGCAGCGTAGAAAGAAGGGGGTATGGCTACACCTTC.

This clonotype was counted only a few times. The chain recombines TRBV7-9 with TRBJ2-3; no reliable D call. The CDR3 consists of 13 residues. Trimming left V 2 bases short and J 2 bases short, with 5 bases between. Germline CDR1 SEHNR, CDR2 FQNEAQ (reference sequence). The chain's CDR3 is CASSLRNTDTQYF. CDR3 in DNA: TGTGCCAGCAGCTTACGAAACACAGATACGCAGTATTTT.

This chain links TRBV7-2 with TRBJ1-6; D gene ambiguous. There are 16 residues in the CDR3. Germline V CDR1 and CDR2: SGHTA, FQGNSA. Trimming removed 7 bases from V and 8 bases from J, with 21 bases in between. This chain's CDR3 is CASTSSLLLLDSPLHF. Here the CDR3 DNA reads TGTGCCAGCACCTCCTCGTTACTGTTGTTAGATTCACCCCTCCACTTT.

This chain links TRBV6-6 with TRBJ2-7; D might be TRBD1 or TRBD2, each matching 5 bases. Trimming stripped 5 bases from V and 6 bases from J, with 14 bases between. Germline assignment: CDR1 MNHNY and CDR2 SVGAGI (reference sequence). The length of the CDR3 is 13 residues. CDR3 nucleotide sequence: TGTGCCAGCAGTGAGGACACTAGACTCGAGCAGTACTTC. Encoded protein: CASSEDTRLEQYF.

This chain links TRBV12-3 or TRBV12-4 with TRBJ2-5, with D tentatively TRBD2 (6 bases). CDR3 length: 15 residues. V lost 6 bases and J lost 2, with 16 bases in between. The CDR3 DNA reads TGTGCCAGCAGACCACTCGCGGGACCTCAAGAGACCCAGTACTTC. It is translated as CASRPLAGPQETQYF.

V usage is TRBV4-1 and J usage is TRBJ2-2, with D perhaps matching TRBD2 (7 bases). Looked up from germline, CDR1 is MGHRA and CDR2 is YSYEKL. The V end was cut by 0 bases, the J end by 4 bases, with 15 bases between. The CDR3 sequence is 17 residues long. CDR3 DNA: TGCGCCAGCAGCCAAGATCCTAGCGGAGGGGGCACCGGGGAGCTGTTTTTT. This encodes CASSQDPSGGGTGELFF.

CDR3 nucleotides: TGCGCCAGCAGCTTGGCGGGGCTGGGCGAGTCCGGGGAGCTGTTTTTT. As protein: CASSLAGLGESGELFF. V usage is TRBV5-1 and J usage is TRBJ2-2; the D call may be TRBD1 or TRBD2 (5 bases each). Germline assignment: CDR1 SGHRS and CDR2 YFSETQ. V was pared by 0 bases and J by 6 bases, with 15 bases between. There are 16 residues in the CDR3.

The gene calls are TRBV19 and TRBJ2-2, with TRBD1 as a possible D gene (6 bases). This CDR3 has 11 residues. The germline V gene encodes CDR1 LNHDA and CDR2 SQIVND (reference sequence). V lost 10 bases and J lost 5, with 8 bases in between. The CDR3 reads CATQGTGELFF. Here the CDR3 DNA reads TGTGCCACACAGGGTACCGGGGAGCTGTTTTTT.